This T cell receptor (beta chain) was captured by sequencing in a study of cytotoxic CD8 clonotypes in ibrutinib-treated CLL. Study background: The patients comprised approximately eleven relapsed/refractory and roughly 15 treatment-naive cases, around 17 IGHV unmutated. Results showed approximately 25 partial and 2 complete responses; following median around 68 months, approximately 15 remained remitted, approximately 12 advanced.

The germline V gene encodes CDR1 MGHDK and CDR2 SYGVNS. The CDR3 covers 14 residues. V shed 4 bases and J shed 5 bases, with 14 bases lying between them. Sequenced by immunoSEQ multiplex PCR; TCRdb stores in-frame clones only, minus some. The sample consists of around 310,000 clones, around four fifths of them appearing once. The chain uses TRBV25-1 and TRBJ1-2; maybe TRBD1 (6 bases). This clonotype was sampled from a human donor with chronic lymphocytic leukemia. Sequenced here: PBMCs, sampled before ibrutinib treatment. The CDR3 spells CASSGPGTHYGYTF. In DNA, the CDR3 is TGTGCCAGCAGTGGACCCGGGACACATTATGGCTACACCTTC.